The 32 T cell receptor beta chains reported below all come from one sample, sequenced in a study of T cell responses to AZD1222 COVID-19 vaccine. This table comes from immunoSEQ multiplex PCR, and its TCRdb copy is limited to in-frame clones, with some not included. The sample contains approximately 130,000 clones, 90% of which appear only once. Source: peripheral blood, taken on day 0 of AZD1222 vaccination. The receptors were sampled from an adult in good health.

The V call is TRBV7-6, the J call TRBJ1-2; possible D gene TRBD1, 6 bases. The CDR3 consists of 17 residues. Deletions cut 5 bases from V and 4 bases from J, with 23 bases between. The germline V gene encodes CDR1 SGHVS and CDR2 FNYEAQ. CDR3 DNA sequence: TGTGCCAGCAGCACGCGACTACAGGGATTTACGGCCTATGGCTACACCTTC. Translated: CASSTRLQGFTAYGYTF.

V is TRBV30 and J is TRBJ1-1; 7 nucleotides agree with TRBD1. The CDR3 has 14 amino acids. Germline V gene sequence: CDR1 GTSNPN, CDR2 SVGIG (reference sequence). V lost 2 bases and J lost 1; bases outside the gene matches: 4. This CDR3 reads CAWSPGDRNTEAFF. The CDR3 coding sequence is TGTGCCTGGAGTCCCGGGGACAGGAACACTGAAGCTTTCTTT.

The chain uses TRBV14 and TRBJ2-1; D might be TRBD1 (5 bases). The germline V gene has CDR1 SGHDN and CDR2 FVKESK. This CDR3 has 15 residues. With 5 bases removed from V and 5 bases from J, the gap between germline ends came to 16 bases. The CDR3, as DNA: TGTGCCAGCAGCTTAGGCTGGGCAGGGAACAATGAGCAGTTCTTC. Translation: CASSLGWAGNNEQFF.

On this clone itself: Other DNA sequences in this sample translate to the same CDR3. The V and J genes are TRBV7-2 and TRBJ2-7, with D hard to call. Germline assignment: CDR1 SGHTA and CDR2 FQGNSA. Trimming cost V 1 base and J 0 bases, with 7 bases left between them. The CDR3 is made up of 14 amino acids. The CDR3 bases are TGTGCCAGCAGCTTAGGGGCCATCTCCTACGAGCAGTACTTC. Its protein is CASSLGAISYEQYF.

This clone occurred once. The rearrangement uses TRBV7-2 and TRBJ1-1, with 8 bases aligning to TRBD1. J gave up 4 bases and V 5 bases, and 3 bases lay outside the gene matches. The germline V gene encodes CDR1 SGHTA and CDR2 FQGNSA. This CDR3 spans 13 amino acids. The CDR3: CASSRDRSTEAFF. The CDR3 nucleotides are TGTGCCAGCAGCCGGGACAGGTCCACTGAAGCTTTCTTT.

The CDR3 DNA reads as TGTGCCAGCAGTTTTCAAGGGGGCTATGAAGCTTTCTTT. This codes for CASSFQGGYEAFF. The V and J genes are TRBV28 and TRBJ1-1; 7 nucleotides agree with TRBD1. This CDR3 contains 13 residues. Germline CDR1 and CDR2: MDHEN and SYDVKM. Trimming at V came to 3 bases and at J to 7 bases, leaving 5 bases not matched to a gene.

This chain joins TRBV19 and TRBJ1-1; D gene uncertain. Trimming cost V 7 bases and J 3 bases, with 12 bases left between them. In germline, CDR1 is LNHDA, CDR2 SQIVND (reference sequence). There are 13 residues in the CDR3. The CDR3 DNA is TGTGCCAGTATGGACCTGGGTTACACTGAAGCTTTCTTT. Protein sequence: CASMDLGYTEAFF.

This clone is a singleton in its sample. V is TRBV2 and J is TRBJ1-2, with 8 bases matching TRBD1. The CDR3 extends over 15 amino acids. V lost 6 bases to trimming and J lost 0 bases; unmatched junction nucleotides: 6. The germline V gene encodes CDR1 SNHLY and CDR2 FYNNEI. The CDR3 protein is CASRDRVPSNYGYTF. CDR3 bases: TGTGCCAGCAGGGACAGGGTCCCGTCTAACTATGGCTACACCTTC. The whole variable domain, filled in from reference TRBV2 and TRBJ1-2, reads EPEVTQTPSHQVTQMGQEVILRCVPISNHLYFYWYRQILGQKVEFLVSFYNNEISEKSEIFDDQFSVERPDGSNFTLKIRSTKLEDSAMYFCASRDRVPSNYGYTFGSGTRLTVV.

The chain combines TRBV14 with TRBJ2-7; 7 bases are a match to TRBD2. Germline CDR1 is SGHDN and CDR2 is FVKESK. V lost 3 bases and J lost 3; bases outside the gene matches: 8. The CDR3 has 15 residues. The CDR3 reads CASSQFSGENYEQYF. In DNA, the CDR3 is TGTGCCAGCAGCCAGTTCAGCGGGGAAAACTACGAGCAGTACTTC. Full variable domain (remainder filled in from reference TRBV14 and TRBJ2-7): EAGVTQFPSHSVIEKGQTVTLRCDPISGHDNLYWYRRVMGKEIKFLLHFVKESKQDESGMPNNRFLAERTGGTYSTLKVQPAELEDSGVYFCASSQFSGENYEQYFGPGTRLTVT.

On this clone: At the DNA level, this CDR3 is encoded by other sequences in the same sample as well. The rearrangement joins TRBV11-3 to TRBJ1-1; no firm D call. This CDR3 spans 13 amino acids. Trimming took 2 bases from V and 1 from J, leaving 5 bases between them. Per the germline V gene, CDR1 is SGHNT and CDR2 is YENEEA. DNA for the CDR3: TGTGCCAGCAGCTTACGGGGGAACACTGAAGCTTTCTTT. Translation: CASSLRGNTEAFF.

V and J are TRBV14 and TRBJ2-7; D could derive from TRBD1 or TRBD2 (5 bases each). From germline, CDR1 is SGHDN and CDR2 FVKESK. V was cut by 6 bases and J by 2 bases, with 17 bases left in between. CDR3 length: 15 amino acids. The CDR3 is CASRSSSGTAYEQYF. Written as DNA, the CDR3 is TGTGCCAGCAGATCCTCTTCCGGGACGGCCTACGAGCAGTACTTC.

This chain joins TRBV7-3 and TRBJ2-1; D may match TRBD1 or TRBD2 (5 bases each). Between the trimmed V and J ends, which lost 5 bases and 0 bases, there was a span of 14 bases. The germline gives CDR1 SGHTA, CDR2 FQGTGA. The CDR3 spans 16 residues. The DNA of the CDR3 is TGTGCCAGCAGCCCTACCGGGACGGTCTCCTACAATGAGCAGTTCTTC. Encoded protein: CASSPTGTVSYNEQFF.

The chain has TRBV25-1 and TRBJ2-1; D is tentatively TRBD1 or TRBD2 (5 bases each). This CDR3 has 11 amino acids. Trimming left V 6 bases short and J 12 bases short, with 12 bases between. Germline-derived CDR1 and CDR2 are MGHDK and SYGVNS. This chain's CDR3 is CASSQTGGQFF. The CDR3 region has the DNA TGTGCCAGCAGCCAGACTGGGGGGCAGTTCTTC.

The chain employs TRBV5-8 and TRBJ2-1; TRBD1 matches 12 bases. The CDR3 spans 15 residues. J lost 8 bases, V lost 2 bases, and 5 bases had no gene match. The germline V gene encodes CDR1 SGHTS and CDR2 YDEGEE. The CDR3 here is CASSFRGQGAHEQFF. In nucleotides, the CDR3 is TGTGCCAGCAGCTTCAGGGGACAGGGGGCGCATGAGCAGTTCTTC.

The chain couples TRBV25-1 to TRBJ1-5, with a tentative D call TRBD1 (5 bases). V was cut by 3 bases and J by 0 bases, with 9 bases left in between. This CDR3 comprises 15 residues. Germline loops: CDR1 MGHDK, CDR2 SYGVNS. CDR3 DNA sequence: TGTGCCAGCAGTGAGGGACGGAATAGCAATCAGCCCCAGCATTTT. Protein: CASSEGRNSNQPQHF.

The chain has TRBV9 and TRBJ1-1; 7 bases are shared with TRBD1. J was trimmed by 2 bases and V by 3 bases; bases with no gene match: 7. In germline, CDR1 is SGDLS, CDR2 YYNGEE. The CDR3 consists of 15 residues. Here the CDR3 DNA reads TGTGCCAGCAGCGGGCGGACAGGTTTAAACACTGAAGCTTTCTTT. Its translation is CASSGRTGLNTEAFF.

The J gene is TRBJ1-5, the V gene TRBV27; D is unclear. Germline V gene lookup returns CDR1 MNHEY and CDR2 SMNVEV (reference sequence). The CDR3 length is 13 residues. Between the trimmed V and J ends, which lost 5 bases and 0 bases, there was a span of 5 bases. Here the CDR3 reads CASSRNSNQPQHF. As DNA, the CDR3 is TGTGCCAGCAGTAGGAATAGCAATCAGCCCCAGCATTTT.

The rearrangement links TRBV28 to TRBJ2-3; 13 bases are a match to TRBD2. Germline V CDR1 and CDR2: MDHEN, SYDVKM. The CDR3 sequence is 18 residues long. The V and J ends lost 2 bases and 2 bases, in that order; junction bases with no gene match: 7. The CDR3 DNA reads as TGTGCCAGCAGTTTAGACCTTGGACTAGCGGGAGCCACAGATACGCAGTATTTT. Translation: CASSLDLGLAGATDTQYF.

V is TRBV30 and J is TRBJ1-4; D ambiguous. The CDR3 runs to 14 residues. In germline, CDR1 is GTSNPN, CDR2 SVGIG (reference sequence). The germline V and J ends were trimmed by 1 base and 6 bases, with 12 bases remaining between them. The CDR3, as DNA: TGTGCCTGGAGTGGGGATTTAGGGCATGAAAAACTGTTTTTT. It is translated as CAWSGDLGHEKLFF.

This clone was seen more than once but under ten times. The chain recombines TRBV3-1 (or the pseudogene TRBV3-2) with TRBJ2-2; 9 bases fit TRBD2. CDR1 and CDR2 from the germline V gene are LGHDT and YNNKEL (reference sequence). The V segment lost 4 bases and the J segment 4 bases; nucleotides outside the gene matches: 13. The CDR3 loop spans 18 amino acids. DNA for the CDR3: TGTGCCAGCAGCCCCTACCAATCGATGACTAGCGGCACCGGGGAGCTGTTTTTT. Its protein product is CASSPYQSMTSGTGELFF.

The chain employs TRBV19 and TRBJ1-5; 7 bases agree with TRBD1. Trimming cost V 1 base and J 3 bases; bases outside gene matches: 6. This CDR3 is 16 amino acids long. Germline V gene data show CDR1 as LNHDA and CDR2 as SQIVND (reference sequence). The CDR3 protein is CASSIGAGGINQPQHF. CDR3 DNA: TGTGCCAGTAGTATAGGGGCAGGGGGTATCAATCAGCCCCAGCATTTT.

The gene calls are TRBV13 and TRBJ1-1; D remains ambiguous. Trimming stripped 2 bases from V and 6 bases from J, with 13 bases between. The CDR3 has 14 residues. In germline, CDR1 is PRHDT, CDR2 FYEKMQ (reference sequence). The CDR3 nucleotides read TGTGCCAGCAGCTTAAGAGGAGCGGACGCTGAAGCTTTCTTT. Translating gives CASSLRGADAEAFF.

This clone is a singleton in its sample. This chain uses TRBV10-3 with TRBJ1-1, with no clear D. The CDR3 totals 13 residues. Trimming removed 6 bases at V and 3 bases at J, with 11 bases between. Germline V gene lookup returns CDR1 ENHRY and CDR2 SYGVKD. This CDR3 reads CAIRGTRDTEAFF. CDR3 DNA sequence: TGTGCCATCAGGGGAACCCGGGACACTGAAGCTTTCTTT.

The chain uses TRBV3-1 (or the pseudogene TRBV3-2) and TRBJ2-3; possibly TRBD2 for D (5 bases). Trimming took off 4 bases at V and 8 bases at J, with 19 bases between the two ends. The CDR3 spans 15 residues. From germline, CDR1 is LGHDT and CDR2 YNNKEL (reference sequence). The CDR3 nucleotides read TGTGCCAGCAGCCCGGGGAGCCTAGCAGAGGGTACGCAGTATTTT. Its protein product is CASSPGSLAEGTQYF.

This rearrangement joins TRBV6-5 to TRBJ2-1, with TRBD2 identical over 9 bases. From germline, CDR1 is MNHEY and CDR2 SVGAGI. V lost 6 bases and J lost 1; bases outside the gene matches: 1. There are 14 residues in the CDR3. CDR3 in DNA: TGTGCCAGCAGGCGGGAGGGGTCCTACAATGAGCAGTTCTTC. Protein sequence: CASRREGSYNEQFF.

The CDR3 sequence: CATQRPGAPYEQYF. CDR3 DNA sequence: TGTGCCACTCAGCGGCCGGGAGCACCCTACGAGCAGTACTTC. This chain joins TRBV7-2 and TRBJ2-7, with D maybe TRBD2 (6 bases). CDR1 is SGHTA and CDR2 is FQGNSA in the germline V gene. CDR3 length: 14 amino acids. V gave up 10 bases and J gave up 2 bases, with 18 bases separating them. Looking up the rest from reference TRBV7-2 and TRBJ2-7 gives the full variable domain: GAGVSQSPSNKVTEKGKDVELRCDPISGHTALYWYRQSLGQGLEFLIYFQGNSAPDKSGLPSDRFSAERTGGSVSTLTIQRTQQEDSAVYLCATQRPGAPYEQYFGPGTRLTVT.

This clone appeared a single time. The rearrangement links TRBV12-2 to TRBJ2-1; the table's D call of TRBD2 was not tested on the DNA. TRBV12-2 is an annotated pseudogene. The CDR3 sequence is 16 residues long. The chain's CDR3 is CASRLATSGRAFEQFF. The CDR3 nucleotides are TGTGCAAGTCGCTTAGCGACAAGCGGGAGGGCCTTCGAGCAGTTCTTC.

The gene calls are TRBV28 and TRBJ1-4; the D is unclear. Trimming removed 2 bases at V and 8 bases at J, with 12 bases between. Germline-derived CDR1 and CDR2 are MDHEN and SYDVKM. The CDR3 consists of 14 residues. The CDR3 reads CASSLIQKREKLFF. The CDR3 DNA reads TGTGCCAGCAGTTTAATCCAAAAGCGGGAAAAACTGTTTTTT.

This chain joins TRBV5-6 and TRBJ1-2, with D perhaps matching TRBD1 (5 bases). Germline V gene sequence: CDR1 SGHDT, CDR2 YYEEEE. This CDR3 has 13 amino acids. Trimming shortened V by 5 bases and J by 3 bases, and 11 bases separated the two germline ends. CDR3 in amino acids: CASSLGEDYGYTF. In DNA, the CDR3 is TGTGCCAGCAGTCTGGGGGAGGACTATGGCTACACCTTC.

The sample holds one count of this clone. The gene calls are TRBV6-5 and TRBJ2-1, with 9 nucleotides matching TRBD1. Germline lookup yields CDR1 MNHEY and CDR2 SVGAGI. The CDR3 totals 15 residues. V was clipped by 3 bases and J by 5 bases; unmatched bases: 5. In DNA, the CDR3 is TGTGCCAGCAGTTATTGGGACAGGGCTGACAATGAGCAGTTCTTC. As protein: CASSYWDRADNEQFF.

This sequence joins TRBV28 and TRBJ2-1, with a weak D call TRBD1 (5 bases). V shed 5 bases and J shed 9 bases, with 14 bases lying between them. Per germline, CDR1 MDHEN and CDR2 SYDVKM. The CDR3 loop spans 13 amino acids. CDR3 sequence: CASSPLQASEQFF. CDR3 sequence (DNA): TGTGCCAGCAGTCCACTACAGGCTAGTGAGCAGTTCTTC.

There are a few counts of this clone. This sequence joins TRBV5-1 and TRBJ2-2, with a weak D call TRBD1 (5 bases). V gave up 0 bases and J gave up 10 bases, with 19 bases separating them. This CDR3 is built from 16 residues. Germline values: CDR1 SGHRS, CDR2 YFSETQ. CDR3 protein: CASSLESVAVGAELFF. The CDR3 region has the DNA TGCGCCAGCAGCTTGGAATCGGTAGCTGTTGGGGCGGAGCTGTTTTTT. The full variable domain, rest sourced from reference TRBV5-1 and TRBJ2-2, is KAGVTQTPRYLIKTRGQQVTLSCSPISGHRSVSWYQQTPGQGLQFLFEYFSETQRNKGNFPGRFSGRQFSNSRSEMNVSTLELGDSALYLCASSLESVAVGAELFFGEGSRLTVL.